A selection of T cell receptor beta chains follows, all from one sample in a study of cytomegalovirus exposure and HLA in healthy donors. This table comes from immunoSEQ multiplex PCR, and its TCRdb copy is limited to in-frame clones, with some not included. The data contain 200,000 to 250,000 clones, about three quarters of them seen just once; the ten biggest clones take up less than 20%. The sample taken for sequencing was PBMCs. The receptors derive from a man aged 35-49 years in good health and CMV-seronegative. Each CDR3 is given with its conserved first and last residue. The D gene is left open where the match is weak. Not every row has a clone size; where given, it reads once, few, many or a size class.

clone_size j_call v_call d_call cdr3_aa cdr3_nt
NA TRBJ2-7 TRBV13 TRBD2 CASSLAQKGLAGYYEQYF TGTGCCAGCAGCTTAGCGCAAAAGGGACTAGCGGGGTACTACGAGCAGTACTTC
NA TRBJ2-1 TRBV27 TRBD1 CASRVSGTGVSNEQFF TGTGCCAGCAGGGTGTCGGGGACAGGGGTTTCAAATGAGCAGTTCTTC
NA TRBJ1-4 TRBV18 NA CASSPYDRPNEKLFF TGTGCCAGCTCACCTTACGACAGGCCTAATGAAAAACTGTTTTTT
NA TRBJ1-5 TRBV19 NA CASSHSPVSYSNQPQHF TGTGCCAGTAGTCATTCGCCGGTTTCATATAGCAATCAGCCCCAGCATTTT
NA TRBJ2-1 TRBV6-1 TRBD2 CASSITSGKYNEQFF TGTGCCAGCAGTATAACTAGCGGGAAGTACAATGAGCAGTTCTTC
NA TRBJ2-7 TRBV5-6 NA CASRSTGYPYEQYF TGTGCCAGCAGATCCACAGGGTATCCCTACGAGCAGTACTTC
NA TRBJ2-1 TRBV9 TRBD2 CASSVELADYNEQFF TGTGCCAGCAGCGTAGAACTAGCGGACTACAATGAGCAGTTCTTC
NA TRBJ2-7 TRBV7-6 NA CASSPSGGEQYF TGTGCCAGCAGCCCCTCCGGAGGCGAGCAGTACTTC
NA TRBJ2-3 TRBV9 TRBD2 CASSVGASGLTTDTQYF TGTGCCAGCAGCGTAGGGGCTAGCGGGCTCACCACAGATACGCAGTATTTT
NA TRBJ2-5 TRBV7-9 TRBD1 CASSPGQGQETQYF TGCGCCAGCAGCCCGGGACAGGGTCAAGAGACCCAGTACTTC
NA TRBJ2-1 TRBV6-6 TRBD1 CASSPGQGNEQFF TGTGCCAGCAGTCCAGGACAGGGCAATGAGCAGTTCTTC
NA TRBJ1-1 TRBV10-1 NA CASSIDSVKEAFF TGCGCCAGCAGTATAGACAGCGTAAAAGAAGCTTTCTTT
NA TRBJ2-2 TRBV2 NA CASRPDYAGELFF TGTGCCAGCAGGCCCGACTACGCCGGGGAGCTGTTTTTT
NA TRBJ2-2 TRBV9 NA CASSGDVASNTGELFF TGTGCCAGCAGCGGCGATGTTGCGTCGAACACCGGGGAGCTGTTTTTT
NA TRBJ2-1 TRBV7-9 NA CASSDYNEQFF TGTGCCAGCTCAGATTACAATGAGCAGTTCTTC
NA TRBJ1-5 TRBV28 NA CASSSPTGSNQPQHF TGTGCCAGCAGTTCACCCACGGGGTCCAATCAGCCCCAGCATTTT
NA TRBJ1-4 TRBV19 TRBD1 CASRRGQLKIESEKLFF TGTGCCAGTAGGCGGGGACAGCTGAAGATTGAGAGTGAAAAACTGTTTTTT
NA TRBJ2-1 TRBV5-6 TRBD1 CASRSFRGQPYNEQFF TGTGCCAGCAGATCCTTCAGGGGGCAACCCTACAATGAGCAGTTCTTC
NA TRBJ2-1 TRBV18 TRBD2 CASSPLSSSGSGEQFF TGTGCCAGCTCACCACTTTCCTCTAGCGGGAGCGGTGAGCAGTTCTTC
NA TRBJ2-1 TRBV7-3 TRBD2 CASKLDRGGNEQFF TGTGCCAGCAAATTGGACCGGGGGGGCAATGAGCAGTTCTTC
NA TRBJ2-7 TRBV7-9 TRBD2 CASSATSGSYEQYF TGTGCCAGCAGCGCGACTAGCGGGAGCTACGAGCAGTACTTC
NA TRBJ2-7 TRBV6-1 NA CASSVWASEIF TGTGCCAGCAGTGTTTGGGCTAGCGAAATCTTC
NA TRBJ2-2 TRBV14 TRBD2 CASSLVAGANTGELFF TGTGCCAGCAGCCTCGTAGCGGGAGCGAACACCGGGGAGCTGTTTTTT
NA TRBJ2-7 TRBV5-6 TRBD2 CASSPPDGGRSYEQYF TGTGCCAGCAGCCCTCCAGATGGCGGGAGGTCCTACGAGCAGTACTTC
NA TRBJ2-3 TRBV7-2 NA CASSPQGWNTQYF TGTGCCAGCAGCCCCCAGGGCTGGAATACGCAGTATTTT
NA TRBJ2-2 TRBV6-1 TRBD1 CASSNRGAGGELFF TGTGCCAGCAGTAACAGGGGGGCGGGCGGGGAGCTGTTTTTT
NA TRBJ2-1 TRBV7-3 TRBD2 CASSLSRTRGYNEQFF TGTGCCAGCAGCTTAAGTCGGACTAGGGGATACAATGAGCAGTTCTTC
once TRBJ1-1 TRBV5-1 NA CASSWGGIGTEAFF TGCGCCAGCAGCTGGGGGGGTATAGGCACTGAAGCTTTCTTT